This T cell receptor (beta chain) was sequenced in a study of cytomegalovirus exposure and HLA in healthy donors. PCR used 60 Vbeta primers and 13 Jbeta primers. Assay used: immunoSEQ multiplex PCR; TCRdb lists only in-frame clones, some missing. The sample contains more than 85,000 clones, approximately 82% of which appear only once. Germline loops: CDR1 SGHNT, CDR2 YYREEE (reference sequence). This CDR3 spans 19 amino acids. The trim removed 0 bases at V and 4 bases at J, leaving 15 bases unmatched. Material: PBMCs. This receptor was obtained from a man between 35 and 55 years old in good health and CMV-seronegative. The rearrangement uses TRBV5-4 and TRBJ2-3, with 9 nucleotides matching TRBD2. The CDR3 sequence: CASSLAGAGGPFFPDTQYF. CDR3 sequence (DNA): TGTGCCAGCAGCTTGGCAGGGGCGGGGGGGCCGTTTTTTCCAGATACGCAGTATTTT. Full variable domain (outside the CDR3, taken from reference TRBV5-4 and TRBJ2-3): ETGVTQSPTHLIKTRGQQVTLRCSSQSGHNTVSWYQQALGQGPQFIFQYYREEENGRGNFPPRFSGLQFPNYSSELNVNALELDDSALYLCASSLAGAGGPFFPDTQYFGPGTRLTVL.